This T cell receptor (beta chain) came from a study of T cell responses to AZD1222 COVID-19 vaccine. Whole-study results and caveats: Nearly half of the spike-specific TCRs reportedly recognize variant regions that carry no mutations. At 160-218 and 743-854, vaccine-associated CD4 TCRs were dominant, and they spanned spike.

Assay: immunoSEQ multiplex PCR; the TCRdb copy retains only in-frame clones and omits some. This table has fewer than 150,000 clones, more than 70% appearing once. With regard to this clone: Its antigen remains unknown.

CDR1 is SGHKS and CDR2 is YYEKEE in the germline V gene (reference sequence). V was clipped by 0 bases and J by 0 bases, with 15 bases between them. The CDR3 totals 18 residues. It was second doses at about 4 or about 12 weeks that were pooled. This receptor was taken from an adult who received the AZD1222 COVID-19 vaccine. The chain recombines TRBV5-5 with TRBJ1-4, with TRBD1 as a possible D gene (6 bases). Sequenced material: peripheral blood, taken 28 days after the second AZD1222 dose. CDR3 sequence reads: CASSLGTDRLSTNEKLFF. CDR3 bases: TGTGCCAGCAGCTTGGGGACAGACCGCCTGTCAACTAATGAAAAACTGTTTTTT.